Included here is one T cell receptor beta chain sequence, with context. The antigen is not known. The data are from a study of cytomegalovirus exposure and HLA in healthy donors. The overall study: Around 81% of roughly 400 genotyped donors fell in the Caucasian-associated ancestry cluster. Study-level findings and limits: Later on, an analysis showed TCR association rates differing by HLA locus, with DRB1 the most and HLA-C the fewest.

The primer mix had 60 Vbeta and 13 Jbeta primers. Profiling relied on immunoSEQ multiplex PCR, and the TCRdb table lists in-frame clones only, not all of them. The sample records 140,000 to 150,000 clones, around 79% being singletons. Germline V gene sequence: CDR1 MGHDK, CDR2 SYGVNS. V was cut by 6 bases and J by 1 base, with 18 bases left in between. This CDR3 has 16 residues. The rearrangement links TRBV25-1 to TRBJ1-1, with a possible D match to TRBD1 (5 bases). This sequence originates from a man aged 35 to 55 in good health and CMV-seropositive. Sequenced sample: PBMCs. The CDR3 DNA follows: TGTGCCAGCAGAGGCAACCCGGGGGAGCGGAACACTGAAGCTTTCTTT. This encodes CASRGNPGERNTEAFF.